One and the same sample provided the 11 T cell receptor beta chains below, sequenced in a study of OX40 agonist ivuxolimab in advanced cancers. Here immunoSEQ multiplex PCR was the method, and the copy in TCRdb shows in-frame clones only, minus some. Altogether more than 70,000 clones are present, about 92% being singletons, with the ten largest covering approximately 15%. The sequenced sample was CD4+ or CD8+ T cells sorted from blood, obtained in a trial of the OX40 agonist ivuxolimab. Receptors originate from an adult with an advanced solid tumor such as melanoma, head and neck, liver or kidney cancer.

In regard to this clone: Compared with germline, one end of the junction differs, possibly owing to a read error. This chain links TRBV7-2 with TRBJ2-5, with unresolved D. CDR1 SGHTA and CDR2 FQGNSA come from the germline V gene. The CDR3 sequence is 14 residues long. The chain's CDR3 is CASSLVGQKETQYF. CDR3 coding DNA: TGTGCCAGCAGTTTAGTAGGGCAGAAAGAGACCCAGTACTTC.

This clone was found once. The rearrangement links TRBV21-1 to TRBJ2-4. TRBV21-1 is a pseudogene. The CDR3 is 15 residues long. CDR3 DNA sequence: TGTGCCAGCAGCAAAGAGGGCCCCAAGGCGGACATTCAGTACTTC. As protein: CASSKEGPKADIQYF.

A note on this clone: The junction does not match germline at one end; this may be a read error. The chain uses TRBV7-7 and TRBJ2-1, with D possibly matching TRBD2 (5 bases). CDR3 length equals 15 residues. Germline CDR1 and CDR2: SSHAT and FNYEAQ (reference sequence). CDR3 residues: CASSPSGSSYNEQFF. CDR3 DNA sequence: TGTGCTAGCAGCCCGTCTGGGAGCTCCTACAATGAGCAGTTCTTC.

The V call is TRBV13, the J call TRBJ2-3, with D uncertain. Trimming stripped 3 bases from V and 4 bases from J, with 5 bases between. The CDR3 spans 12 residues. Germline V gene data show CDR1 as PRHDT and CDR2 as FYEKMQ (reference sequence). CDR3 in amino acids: CASSFQSDTQYF. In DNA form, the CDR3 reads TGTGCCAGCAGCTTTCAGTCAGATACGCAGTATTTT.

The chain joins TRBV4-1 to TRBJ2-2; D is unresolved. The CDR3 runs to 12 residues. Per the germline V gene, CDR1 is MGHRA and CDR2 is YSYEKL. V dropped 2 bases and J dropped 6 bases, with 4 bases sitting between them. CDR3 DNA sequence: TGCGCCAGCAGCCAACGTGCCGGGGAGCTGTTTTTT. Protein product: CASSQRAGELFF.

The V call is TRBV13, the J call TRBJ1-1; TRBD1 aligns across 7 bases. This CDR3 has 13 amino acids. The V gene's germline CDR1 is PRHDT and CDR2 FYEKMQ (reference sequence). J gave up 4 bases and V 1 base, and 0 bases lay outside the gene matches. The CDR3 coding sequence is TGTGCCAGCAGCTTAGAGGGGGCCACTGAAGCTTTCTTT. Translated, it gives CASSLEGATEAFF.

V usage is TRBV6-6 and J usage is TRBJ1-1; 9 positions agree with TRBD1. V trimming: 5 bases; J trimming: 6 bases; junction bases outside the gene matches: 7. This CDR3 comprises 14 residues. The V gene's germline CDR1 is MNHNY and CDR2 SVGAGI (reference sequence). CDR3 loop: CASSPTGGAAEAFF. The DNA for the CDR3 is TGTGCCAGCAGTCCCACAGGGGGCGCAGCTGAAGCTTTCTTT.

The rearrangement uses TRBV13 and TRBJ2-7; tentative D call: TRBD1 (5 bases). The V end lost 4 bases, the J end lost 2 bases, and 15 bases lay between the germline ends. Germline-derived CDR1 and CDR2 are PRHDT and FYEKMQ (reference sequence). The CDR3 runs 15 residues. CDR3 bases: TGTGCCAGCAGCTCTTCAGGGTTGGGAACCTACGAGCAGTACTTC. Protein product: CASSSSGLGTYEQYF.

The CDR3 sequence: CATTADRGSYNEQFF. In DNA, the CDR3 is TGTGCCACCACGGCAGACAGGGGTTCCTACAATGAGCAGTTCTTC. The V call is TRBV28, the J call TRBJ2-1; 8 positions match TRBD1. CDR1 and CDR2 from the germline V gene are MDHEN and SYDVKM. Trimming at V came to 10 bases and at J to 1 base, leaving 9 bases not matched to a gene. The CDR3 loop spans 15 amino acids. The complete variable domain, with remaining parts taken from reference TRBV28 and TRBJ2-1, reads DVKVTQSSRYLVKRTGEKVFLECVQDMDHENMFWYRQDPGLGLRLIYFSYDVKMKEKGDIPEGYSVSREKKERFSLILESASTNQTSMYLCATTADRGSYNEQFFGPGTRLTVL.

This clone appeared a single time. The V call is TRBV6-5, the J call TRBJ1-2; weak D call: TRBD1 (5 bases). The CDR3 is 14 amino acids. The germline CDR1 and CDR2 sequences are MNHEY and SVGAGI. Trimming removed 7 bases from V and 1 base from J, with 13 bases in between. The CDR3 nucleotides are TGTGCCAGCACTTCATCAGGGTTTAACTATGGCTACACCTTC. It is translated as CASTSSGFNYGYTF.

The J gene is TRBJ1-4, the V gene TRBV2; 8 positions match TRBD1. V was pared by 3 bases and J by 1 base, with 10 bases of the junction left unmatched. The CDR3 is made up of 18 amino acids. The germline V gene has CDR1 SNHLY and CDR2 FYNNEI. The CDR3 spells CASSEGQVGVVTNEKLFF. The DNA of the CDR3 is TGTGCCAGCAGTGAGGGACAGGTCGGAGTCGTAACTAATGAAAAACTGTTTTTT.